This T cell receptor (beta chain) came from a study of metastatic and nonmetastatic thyroid tumors (dated by TCRdb to the early 2020s). Context from the whole study: For patients with malignant and with benign thyroid disease, the researchers compared repertoires between peripheral blood samples and tumor or nodule tissue samples. Overall results and qualifications from the work: In both blood and tumor samples, TCR beta diversity was reported to be significantly higher in malignant tumors than in benign nodules.

The CDR3 runs 12 amino acids, cysteine and phenylalanine included. Only CDR3 DNA remains: 36 bases, in frame from the first base. Relative to germline, V is 4 bases shorter and J is 3 bases shorter, with 4 bases between their ends. Reading the germline V gene gives CDR1 SNHLY and CDR2 FYNNEI. The method behind the library was PCR. Sequenced using an Illumina HiSeq 4000. High-throughput sequencing was used to profile the TCR beta-chain CDR3 region of each patient. As for how the authors treated the data: A classifier to discriminate distant-metastatic papillary thyroid cancer patients was built from CDR3 differences across clinicopathological groups. The Shannon index was used to assess repertoire diversity, and the Morisita-Horn index was used to assess tumor-blood repertoire similarity. Using fastp at Q25 and MiXCR, TCRdb reprocessed the public reads and kept productive beta chains. The V and J calls, along with clone size, are taken from TCRdb and not from the paper's own processing. A total of about 7,000 clones appear in this sample, roughly a third of them only once. The top ten clones comprise about an eighth of the sample.

No treatment had been received by any patient before thyroid surgery. The study retrospectively analysed patient clinical samples collected from about 2012 to 2018 using T-cell receptor beta sequencing. This clone was counted between two and nine times. Its cognate antigen has yet to be identified. No base quality values were provided; no much bigger clone lies one nucleotide off. The clonotype was recovered from a female donor with papillary thyroid cancer or a benign thyroid nodule (not recorded which). Some clones in this sample may be carry-over from other donors' samples. The sample comprised adjacent normal tissue. The chain uses TRBV2 and TRBJ2-1; no D gene is confidently identified. The DNA reads TGTGCCAGCAGTGCCAACTACAATGAGCAGTTCTTC. The resulting protein is CASSANYNEQFF. Supplemented by the reference TRBV2 and TRBJ2-1 proteins around the CDR3, the complete variable domain is EPEVTQTPSHQVTQMGQEVILRCVPISNHLYFYWYRQILGQKVEFLVSFYNNEISEKSEIFDDQFSVERPDGSNFTLKIRSTKLEDSAMYFCASSANYNEQFFGPGTRLTVL.